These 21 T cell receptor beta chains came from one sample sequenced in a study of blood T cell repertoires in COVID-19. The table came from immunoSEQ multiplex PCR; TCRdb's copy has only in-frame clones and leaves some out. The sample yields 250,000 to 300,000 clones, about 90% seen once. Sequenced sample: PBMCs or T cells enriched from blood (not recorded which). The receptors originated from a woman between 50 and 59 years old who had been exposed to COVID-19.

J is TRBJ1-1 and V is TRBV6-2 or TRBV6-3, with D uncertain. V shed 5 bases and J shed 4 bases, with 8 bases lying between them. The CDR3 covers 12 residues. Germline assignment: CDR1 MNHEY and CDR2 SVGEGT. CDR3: CASSKDITEAFF. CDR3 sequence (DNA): TGTGCCAGCAGTAAAGACATCACTGAAGCTTTCTTT.

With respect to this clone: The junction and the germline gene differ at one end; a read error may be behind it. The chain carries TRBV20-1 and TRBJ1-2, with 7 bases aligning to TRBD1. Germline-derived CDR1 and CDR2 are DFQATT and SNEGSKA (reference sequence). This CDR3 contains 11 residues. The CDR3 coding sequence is TGCAGTGCTAGATGGGACCACAGGGGTAACTTC. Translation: CSARWDHRGNF.

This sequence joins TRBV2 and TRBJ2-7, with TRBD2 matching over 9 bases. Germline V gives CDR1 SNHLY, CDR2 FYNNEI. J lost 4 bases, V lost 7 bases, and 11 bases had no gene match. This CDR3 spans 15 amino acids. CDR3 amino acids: CASTRMAGGLYEQYF. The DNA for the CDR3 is TGTGCCAGCACTCGGATGGCGGGGGGGCTATACGAGCAGTACTTC.

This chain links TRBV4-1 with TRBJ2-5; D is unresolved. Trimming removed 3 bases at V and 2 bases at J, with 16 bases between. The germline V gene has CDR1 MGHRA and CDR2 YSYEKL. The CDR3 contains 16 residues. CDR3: CASSQLPGSTQETQYF. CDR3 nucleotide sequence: TGCGCCAGCAGCCAGCTACCGGGTTCCACTCAAGAGACCCAGTACTTC.

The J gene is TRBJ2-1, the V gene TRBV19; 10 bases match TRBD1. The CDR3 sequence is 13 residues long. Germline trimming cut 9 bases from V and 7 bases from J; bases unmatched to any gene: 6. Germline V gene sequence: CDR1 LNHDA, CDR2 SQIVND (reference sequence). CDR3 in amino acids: CASRDRGSNEQFF. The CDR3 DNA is TGTGCCAGCCGGGACAGGGGTTCAAATGAGCAGTTCTTC.

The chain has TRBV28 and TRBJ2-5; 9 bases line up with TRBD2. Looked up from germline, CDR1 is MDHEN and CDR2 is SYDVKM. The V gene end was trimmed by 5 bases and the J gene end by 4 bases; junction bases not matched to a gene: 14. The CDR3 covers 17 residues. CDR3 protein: CASSPRGGGGVRETQYF. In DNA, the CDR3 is TGTGCCAGCAGTCCGCGAGGTGGCGGGGGGGTCCGAGAGACCCAGTACTTC. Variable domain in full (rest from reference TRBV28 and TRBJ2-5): DVKVTQSSRYLVKRTGEKVFLECVQDMDHENMFWYRQDPGLGLRLIYFSYDVKMKEKGDIPEGYSVSREKKERFSLILESASTNQTSMYLCASSPRGGGGVRETQYFGPGTRLLVL.

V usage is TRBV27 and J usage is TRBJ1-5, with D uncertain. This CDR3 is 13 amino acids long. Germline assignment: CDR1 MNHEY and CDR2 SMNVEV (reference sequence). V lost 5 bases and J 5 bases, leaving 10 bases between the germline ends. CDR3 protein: CASSEGNYQPQHF. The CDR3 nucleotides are TGTGCCAGCAGTGAGGGAAACTATCAGCCCCAGCATTTT.

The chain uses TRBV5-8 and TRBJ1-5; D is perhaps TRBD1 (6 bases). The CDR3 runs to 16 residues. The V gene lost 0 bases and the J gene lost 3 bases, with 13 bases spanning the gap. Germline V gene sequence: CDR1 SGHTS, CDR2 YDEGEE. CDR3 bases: TGTGCCAGCAGCTTGGGGCGGACAGTAAACAATCAGCCCCAGCATTTT. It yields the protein CASSLGRTVNNQPQHF.

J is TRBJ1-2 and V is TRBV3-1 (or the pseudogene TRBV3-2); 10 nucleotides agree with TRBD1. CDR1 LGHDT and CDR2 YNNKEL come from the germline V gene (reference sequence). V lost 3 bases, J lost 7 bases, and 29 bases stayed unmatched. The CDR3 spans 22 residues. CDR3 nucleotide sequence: TGTGCCAGCAGCCAGGGGAGGGACAGGGGCCAGAAGGTCAAGGGGGGCACTATTGGCTACACCTTC. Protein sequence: CASSQGRDRGQKVKGGTIGYTF.

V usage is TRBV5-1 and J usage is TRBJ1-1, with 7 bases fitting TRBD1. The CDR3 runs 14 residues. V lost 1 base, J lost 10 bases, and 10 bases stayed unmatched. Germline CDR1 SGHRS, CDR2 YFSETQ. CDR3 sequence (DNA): TGCGCCAGCAGCTTGTCACAGGGGTCAGGCGTAGCTTTCTTT. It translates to CASSLSQGSGVAFF.

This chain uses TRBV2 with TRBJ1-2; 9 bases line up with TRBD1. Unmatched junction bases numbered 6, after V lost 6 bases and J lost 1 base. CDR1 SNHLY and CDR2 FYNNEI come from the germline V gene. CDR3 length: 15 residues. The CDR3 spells CASRVGTGLNYGYTF. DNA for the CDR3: TGTGCCAGCAGGGTGGGGACAGGGCTTAACTATGGCTACACCTTC.

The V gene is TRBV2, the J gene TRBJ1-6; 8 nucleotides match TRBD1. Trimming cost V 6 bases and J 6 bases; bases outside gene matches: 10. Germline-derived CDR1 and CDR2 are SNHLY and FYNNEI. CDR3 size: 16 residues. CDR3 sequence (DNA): TGTGCCAGCAGGCCGGACAGGGTCGTTACTAATTCACCCCTCCACTTT. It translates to CASRPDRVVTNSPLHF.

The CDR3 here is CASSTRGSYEQYF. CDR3 sequence (DNA): TGCGCCAGCAGCACACGAGGAAGCTACGAGCAGTACTTC. The chain is built from TRBV5-1 and TRBJ2-7; the D is unclear. Trimming took off 4 bases at V and 3 bases at J, with 11 bases between the two ends. From germline, CDR1 is SGHRS and CDR2 YFSETQ. The CDR3 length is 13 residues.

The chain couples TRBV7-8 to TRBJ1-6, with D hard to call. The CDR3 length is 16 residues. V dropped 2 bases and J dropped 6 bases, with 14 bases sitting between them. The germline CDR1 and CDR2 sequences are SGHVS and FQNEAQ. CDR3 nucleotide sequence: TGTGCCAGCAGCTTAATTGCGGGCGGGTTTAATTCACCCCTCCACTTT. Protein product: CASSLIAGGFNSPLHF.

The CDR3 region has the DNA TGCGCCAGCAGCCGGGGACGGACTAGCGGAGTCACAGATACGCAGTATTTT. Protein: CASSRGRTSGVTDTQYF. The chain uses TRBV4-1 and TRBJ2-3; 10 positions agree with TRBD2. CDR1 is MGHRA, CDR2 YSYEKL, per germline. Losses at the gene ends were 4 bases for V and 2 bases for J; bases not matched to a gene: 9. The CDR3 extends over 17 amino acids.

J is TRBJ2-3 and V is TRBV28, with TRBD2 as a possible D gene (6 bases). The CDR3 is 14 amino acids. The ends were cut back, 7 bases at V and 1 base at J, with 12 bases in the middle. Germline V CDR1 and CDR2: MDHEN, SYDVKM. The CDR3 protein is CASNSGGGTDTQYF. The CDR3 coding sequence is TGTGCCAGCAATAGCGGCGGAGGCACAGATACGCAGTATTTT. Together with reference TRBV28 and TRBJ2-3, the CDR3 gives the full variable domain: DVKVTQSSRYLVKRTGEKVFLECVQDMDHENMFWYRQDPGLGLRLIYFSYDVKMKEKGDIPEGYSVSREKKERFSLILESASTNQTSMYLCASNSGGGTDTQYFGPGTRLTVL.

In DNA form, the CDR3 reads TGTGCCAGCAGTTCCAGGGGACCAAATTTCTACGAGCAGTACTTC. Translation: CASSSRGPNFYEQYF. This chain links TRBV6-5 with TRBJ2-7, with D perhaps matching TRBD1 (6 bases). V lost 4 bases to trimming and J lost 3 bases, with 16 bases between them. From germline, CDR1 is MNHEY and CDR2 SVGAGI. CDR3 length: 15 residues.

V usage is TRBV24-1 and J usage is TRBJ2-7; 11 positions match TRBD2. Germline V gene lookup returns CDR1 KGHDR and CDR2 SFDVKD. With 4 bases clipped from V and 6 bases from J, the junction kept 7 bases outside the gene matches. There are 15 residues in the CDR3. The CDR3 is CATSDAPSGGLEQYF. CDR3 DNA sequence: TGTGCCACCAGTGACGCCCCTAGCGGGGGGCTCGAGCAGTACTTC.

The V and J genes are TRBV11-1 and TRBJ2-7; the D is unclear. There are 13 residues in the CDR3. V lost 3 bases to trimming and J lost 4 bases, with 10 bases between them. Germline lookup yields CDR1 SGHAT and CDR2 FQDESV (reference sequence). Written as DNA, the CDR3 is TGTGCCAGCAGCTTCGTGCGTTTTTACGAGCAGTACTTC. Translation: CASSFVRFYEQYF.

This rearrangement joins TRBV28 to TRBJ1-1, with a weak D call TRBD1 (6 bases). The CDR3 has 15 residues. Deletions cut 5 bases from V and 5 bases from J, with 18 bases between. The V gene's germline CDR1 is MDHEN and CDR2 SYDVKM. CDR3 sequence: CASSPGGGAVTEAFF. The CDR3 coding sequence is TGTGCCAGCAGTCCAGGTGGGGGGGCTGTGACTGAAGCTTTCTTT.

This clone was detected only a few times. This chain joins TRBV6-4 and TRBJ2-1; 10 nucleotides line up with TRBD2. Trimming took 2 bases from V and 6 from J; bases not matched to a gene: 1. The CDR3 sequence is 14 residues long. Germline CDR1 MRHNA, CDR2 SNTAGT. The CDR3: CASSDSGGANEQFF. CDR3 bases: TGTGCCAGCAGTGACAGCGGGGGGGCCAATGAGCAGTTCTTC.